This is a list of T cell receptor beta chains from one sample in a study of cytomegalovirus exposure and HLA in healthy donors. Sequenced by immunoSEQ multiplex PCR; TCRdb stores in-frame clones only, minus some. In the table there are under 250,000 clones, more than 65% of which are singletons. The material sequenced was PBMCs. These receptors were collected from a man between 18 and 35 years old in good health and CMV-seronegative. Both conserved end residues are part of each CDR3. A D gene is named only where the DNA matches it firmly. Only some rows state a clone size, as once, few, many or a class for expanded clones.

TRBD1 TRBJ2-6 . TRBV2 TGTGCCAGCAGGCGGACAGGGGGCGCTGGGGCCAACGTCCTGACTTTC CASRRTGGAGANVLTF
TRBD2 TRBJ2-1 . TRBV5-4 TGTGCCAGCAGCTTCGGGACTAGCATCAATGAGCAGTTCTTC CASSFGTSINEQFF
. TRBJ2-3 . TRBV11-2 TGTGCCAGCAGCTTCGGCGGGAGCACAGATACGCAGTATTTT CASSFGGSTDTQYF
. TRBJ1-5 . TRBV19 TGTGCCAGTAGTAGGCGGGGGCGCAGCAATCAGCCCCAGCATTTT CASSRRGRSNQPQHF
TRBD2 TRBJ2-7 once TRBV6-1 TGTGCCAGCAGTGGAAATAGCGGGAGGAACTACGAGCAGTACTTC CASSGNSGRNYEQYF
TRBD1 TRBJ1-2 . TRBV7-3 TGTGCCAGCAGCTTTATGACAGGGATTGGCTACACCTTC CASSFMTGIGYTF
. TRBJ2-5 . TRBV6-1 TGTGCCAGCAGGAGGGGGGCCTGGGAGGGCCAGTACTTC CASRRGAWEGQYF
. TRBJ2-2 . TRBV29-1 TGCAGCGTTGTTCTAGTCGGGAACACCGGGGAGCTGTTTTTT CSVVLVGNTGELFF
. TRBJ1-2 few TRBV28 TGTGCCAGCAGTTTATTCAAACGAACGGGGGGCTACACCTTC CASSLFKRTGGYTF
TRBD1 TRBJ1-1 . TRBV6-5 TGTGCCAGCAGACCCACGACAGGGGCGACTGAAGCTTTCTTT CASRPTTGATEAFF
TRBD1 TRBJ2-7 . TRBV28 TGTGCCACCCGGACAGGGACCGAGCAGTACTTC CATRTGTEQYF
TRBD1 TRBJ1-3 . TRBV7-8 TGTGCCAGCAGCTATCGGGACAGTGGAAACACCATATATTTT CASSYRDSGNTIYF
. TRBJ1-1 once TRBV6-1 TGTGCCAGCAGCTCCGTCCGGCTCCGGGACACTGAAGCTTTCTTT CASSSVRLRDTEAFF
. TRBJ2-7 . TRBV27 TGTGCCAGCAGACCCTTAGGAGGGGGCGACGAGCAGTACTTC CASRPLGGGDEQYF
TRBD1 TRBJ2-5 once TRBV5-1 TGCGCCAGCAGCAGCACCGGGACAGAGGGTGAGACCCAGTACTTC CASSSTGTEGETQYF
. TRBJ2-7 once TRBV2 TGTGCCAGCAGCCCCCGGGTCCCAAAAACCTACGAGCAGTACTTC CASSPRVPKTYEQYF
TRBD2 TRBJ2-3 . TRBV7-9 TGTGCCAGCAGCGGGCTGCTGGGACTAGCGTTCACAGATACGCAGTATTTT CASSGLLGLAFTDTQYF
TRBD1 TRBJ2-2 . TRBV7-2 TGTGCCAGCAGCTTAGTAGGGGGCGCGAACACCGGGGAGCTGTTTTTT CASSLVGGANTGELFF
TRBD1 TRBJ2-5 few TRBV5-1 TGCGCCAGCAGCGGGGGACAGGGGGAGGGAGAGACCCAGTACTTC CASSGGQGEGETQYF
. TRBJ2-2 . TRBV19 TGTGCCAGTAGTACGGGATCGAACACCGGGGAGCTGTTTTTT CASSTGSNTGELFF
TRBD1 TRBJ2-1 . TRBV4-1 TGCGCCAGCAGCCATATAAGGGGACAGGCGACGGGTCATGAGCAGTTCTTC CASSHIRGQATGHEQFF
TRBD1 TRBJ2-7 . TRBV6-1 TGTGCCAGCAGTGCCACCGGGACAGGGAATGAGCAGTACTTC CASSATGTGNEQYF
. TRBJ1-3 . TRBV6-5 TGTGCCAGCAGTCCAGGGGTTTTCGGAAACACCATATATTTT CASSPGVFGNTIYF
TRBD2 TRBJ2-1 . TRBV5-4 TGTGCCAGCAGCTTGCGGTCTAGCGGGACGGCTGAGCAGTTCTTC CASSLRSSGTAEQFF
. TRBJ2-1 . TRBV5-1 TGCGCCAGCAGCCCGCCCGACAGCCTATCCTACAATGAGCAGTTCTTC CASSPPDSLSYNEQFF
. TRBJ2-1 . TRBV6-5 TGTGCCAGCAGTCTCGGACTCTACAATGAGCAGTTCTTC CASSLGLYNEQFF
. TRBJ1-1 . TRBV14 TGTGCCAGCAGCCCTCTAGGAAATCCGAACACTGAAGCTTTCTTT CASSPLGNPNTEAFF
TRBD2 TRBJ2-3 . TRBV5-6 TGTGCCAGCAGCTTATTAGCGGGAGGTGGGACAGATACGCAGTATTTT CASSLLAGGGTDTQYF
TRBD1 TRBJ1-2 . TRBV6-6 TGTGCCAGCAGTTACTCGGGACAGGGAGGCTATGGCTACACCTTC CASSYSGQGGYGYTF
TRBD2 TRBJ2-1 few TRBV30 TGTGCCTGGAGTTGGGGGAGGGGATACAATGAGCAGTTCTTC CAWSWGRGYNEQFF
. TRBJ1-5 . TRBV9 TGTGCCAGCAGCCTCGGGACACCTAATCAGCCCCAGCATTTT CASSLGTPNQPQHF
TRBD2 TRBJ2-5 few TRBV7-2 TGTGCCAGCAGCTTAGGGACTCGACTAGCGGGGTACCAAGAGACCCAGTACTTC CASSLGTRLAGYQETQYF
. TRBJ2-7 once TRBV9 TGTGCCAGCAGCTTTACCGGGACTTCCCTTGACGAGCAGTACTTC CASSFTGTSLDEQYF
TRBD1 TRBJ1-1 . TRBV7-9 TGTGCCAGCAGCTCCGGGACAGGGACTGAAGCTTTCTTT CASSSGTGTEAFF
. TRBJ2-2 few TRBV11-2 TGTGCCAGCAGCTTCTTCTCTCCGGGAGAAGGGGTGACCGGGGAGCTGTTTTTT CASSFFSPGEGVTGELFF
. TRBJ2-1 few TRBV5-1 TGCGCCAGCAGCTCTGGGACAACTTACAATGAGCAGTTCTTC CASSSGTTYNEQFF
. TRBJ2-1 . TRBV6-1 TGTGCCAGCGGTCCTTGGGGCGGTGAGCAGTTCTTC CASGPWGGEQFF
. TRBJ1-1 once TRBV7-9 TGTGCCAGCAGCCTACAGGTGATGAACACTGAAGCTTTCTTT CASSLQVMNTEAFF
TRBD2 TRBJ2-5 once TRBV2 TGTGCCAGCAGCGAGCGGGAGGGCCTTCAAGAGACCCAGTACTTC CASSEREGLQETQYF
. TRBJ1-4 once TRBV28 TGTGCCAGCAGTTTAAGGACAGCAACTAATGAAAAACTGTTTTTT CASSLRTATNEKLFF
TRBD1 TRBJ2-1 few TRBV5-6 TGTGCCAGCAGCTGGGACAGGGTTGGTCGCTACAATGAGCAGTTCTTC CASSWDRVGRYNEQFF
TRBD1 TRBJ2-7 . TRBV5-1 TGCGCCAGCAGCCCGGACAGGGGGTCAGCCTACGAGCAGTACTTC CASSPDRGSAYEQYF
. TRBJ1-5 few TRBV6-1 TGTGCCAGCAGTGAAGCGTCCGGGGGACAGCCCCAGCATTTT CASSEASGGQPQHF
. TRBJ1-5 once TRBV6-1 TGTGCCAGCAGTGTACCCCCGGGGATTAAGGCGGCGTATAGCAATCAGCCCCAGCATTTT CASSVPPGIKAAYSNQPQHF
TRBD2 TRBJ2-7 . TRBV28 TGTGCCAGCATCCTGGGAGGGGCGGCAGGCTCCTACGAGCAGTACTTC CASILGGAAGSYEQYF
TRBD1 TRBJ2-3 . TRBV28 TGTGCCAGCAACTACCGGGACAGGGTTCGAGATACGCAGTATTTT CASNYRDRVRDTQYF
. TRBJ1-2 . TRBV6-4 TGTGCCAGCAGTCCAGGGACATCGTTCTATGGCTACACCTTC CASSPGTSFYGYTF
. TRBJ1-2 . TRBV30 TGTGCCCAAAGACTGGACTATGGCTACACCTTC CAQRLDYGYTF
TRBD1 TRBJ2-5 . TRBV5-6 TGTGCCAGCAGCCGGGACAGAAGCGAATGGACCCAGTACTTC CASSRDRSEWTQYF
. TRBJ2-3 . TRBV5-1 TGCGCCAGCAGCTTGGAACGGGGTAGCACAGATACGCAGTATTTT CASSLERGSTDTQYF
. TRBJ1-5 . TRBV4-1 TGCGCCAGCAGCCAAGATATGCAGGGTTGGCCCCAGCATTTT CASSQDMQGWPQHF
TRBD1 TRBJ2-5 . TRBV7-8 TGTGCCAGCAGCTTAGTGGGGACAGGGGTGTACCAAGAGACCCAGTACTTC CASSLVGTGVYQETQYF
. TRBJ2-7 once TRBV2 TGTGCCAGCAGTGACTTGGCTAGCGCCCACTACGAGCAGTACTTC CASSDLASAHYEQYF
TRBD2 TRBJ2-3 . TRBV15 TGTGCCACCAGCACCTCCTTAGCGGGAGGCACAGATACGCAGTATTTT CATSTSLAGGTDTQYF
. TRBJ2-3 once TRBV21-1 TGTGCCAGCAGCAAAAGAGGGGGTGCGATCCACACAGATACGCAGTATTTT CASSKRGGAIHTDTQYF
. TRBJ1-4 few TRBV4-1 TGCGCCAGCAGCCAAGATCTCAGGACAGTGAATGAAAAACTGTTTTTT CASSQDLRTVNEKLFF
. TRBJ2-7 . TRBV7-9 TGTGCCAGCAGCTCGCCGACAGGCGAGCAGTACTTC CASSSPTGEQYF